The entry that follows covers one TCR beta chain sequence. Antigen: not known. The sample belongs to a study of cytomegalovirus exposure and HLA in healthy donors. Study-wide findings and caveats: Beyond CMV serostatus, there was no information to go on about immune exposure. A later analysis linked a missense variant in DCLRE1C to the trimming of TCR beta V and J genes. Earlier findings revealed that most TCR beta V segments proved productive either about 90% or about 30% of the time.

The V segment lost 4 bases and the J segment 7 bases; nucleotides outside the gene matches: 10. Germline CDR1 reads SGHDN; CDR2 reads FVKESK. The CDR3 is 16 amino acids. In the PCR, 60 Vbeta and 13 Jbeta primers were used. Generated by immunoSEQ multiplex PCR, the TCRdb table keeps only in-frame clones and is missing some. The sample holds more than 150,000 clones, around three quarters seen once. This receptor was identified in a woman aged 30 to 39 in good health and CMV-seronegative. The chain joins TRBV14 to TRBJ2-1; 10 nucleotides agree with TRBD2. Sequenced input: PBMCs. CDR3 region: CASSRLAGGGSNEQFF. CDR3 nucleotide sequence: TGTGCCAGCAGCCGCTTAGCGGGAGGAGGGTCTAATGAGCAGTTCTTC.